This entry concerns a single TCR beta chain. What it binds is not known. The data belong to a study of Tregs in tolerant kidney transplant recipients. General observations from the study: The most relevant donor-specific Treg TCRbeta repertoire apparently came from expansion with activated donor B cells. For some patients, primers changed over time, blocking nucleotide-level comparison. Few patients were studied, so findings need validation in larger groups.

CDR1 SGDLS and CDR2 YYNGEE come from the germline V gene. The V end lost 4 bases, the J end lost 4 bases, and 14 bases lay between the germline ends. There are 15 residues in the CDR3. Mixed chimerism was transient after nonmyeloablative marrow transplants from related graft donors. CD4+CD25+CD127- Tregs, CD4+CD25- non-Tregs, CD4 and CD8 cells were sorted. Here immunoSEQ multiplex PCR was the method, and the copy in TCRdb shows in-frame clones only, minus some. The sample records approximately 81,000 clones, roughly 90% being singletons. Sequenced material: CD4+ T cells from blood (PBMCs), taken 24 months after the transplant. V gene TRBV9 combines with J gene TRBJ2-2; possible D gene TRBD2, 6 bases. The source of this sequence is a human patient who received a combined kidney and bone marrow transplant. Some T cells may possibly be graft donor cells. The CDR3 here is CASSPRTTTTGELFF. The CDR3 DNA reads TGTGCCAGCAGCCCCCGGACTACCACCACCGGGGAGCTGTTTTTT. The full variable domain, in which reference TRBV9 and TRBJ2-2 provide the parts outside the CDR3, is DSGVTQTPKHLITATGQRVTLRCSPRSGDLSVYWYQQSLDQGLQFLIQYYNGEERAKGNILERFSAQQFPDLHSELNLSSLELGDSALYFCASSPRTTTTGELFFGEGSRLTVL.